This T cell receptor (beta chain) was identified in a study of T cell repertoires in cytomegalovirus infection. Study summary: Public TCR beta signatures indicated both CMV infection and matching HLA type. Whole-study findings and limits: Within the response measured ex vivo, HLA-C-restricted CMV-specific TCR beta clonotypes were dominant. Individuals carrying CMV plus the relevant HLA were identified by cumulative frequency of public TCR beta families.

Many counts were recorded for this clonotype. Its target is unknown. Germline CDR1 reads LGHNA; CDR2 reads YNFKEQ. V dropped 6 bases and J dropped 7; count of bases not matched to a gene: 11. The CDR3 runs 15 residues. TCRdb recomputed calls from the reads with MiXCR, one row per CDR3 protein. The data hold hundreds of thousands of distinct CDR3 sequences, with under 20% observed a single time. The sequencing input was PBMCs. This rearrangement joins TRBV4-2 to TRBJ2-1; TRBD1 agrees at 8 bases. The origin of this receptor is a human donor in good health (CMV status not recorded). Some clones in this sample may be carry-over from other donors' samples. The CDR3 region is CASRSDRGLLNEQFF. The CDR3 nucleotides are TGTGCCAGCAGATCCGACAGGGGTCTATTGAATGAGCAGTTCTTC.